This TCR beta chain emerged from a study of CD8+ T cells in alopecia areata. The sequencing template was cDNA reverse transcribed from extracted RNA. The assay was immunoSEQ multiplex PCR, and TCRdb's table has in-frame clones only and misses some. This sample carries about 120,000 clones, none of them present only once. This clone was observed a handful of times. Each gene name is a mouse one. Coverage ceases 4 residues before the CDR3 finishes, and the germline J gene fills in the end. The V and J ends lost 1 base and 1 base, in that order; junction bases with no gene match: 4. The V gene's germline CDR1 is LGHNA and CDR2 YNLKQL (reference sequence). The CDR3 covers 16 residues.

What was sequenced was lesional skin. The clonotype was recovered from a C3H/HeJ mouse with alopecia areata. For the strain, the MHC haplotype given is H2-k. The rearrangement uses TRBV5 and TRBJ2-5; 8 positions match TRBD2. The CDR3 loop reads CASSQGGWGDQDTQYF. The sequenced CDR3 bases are TGTGCCAGCAGCCAAGGGGGCTGGGGGGACCAAGAC.